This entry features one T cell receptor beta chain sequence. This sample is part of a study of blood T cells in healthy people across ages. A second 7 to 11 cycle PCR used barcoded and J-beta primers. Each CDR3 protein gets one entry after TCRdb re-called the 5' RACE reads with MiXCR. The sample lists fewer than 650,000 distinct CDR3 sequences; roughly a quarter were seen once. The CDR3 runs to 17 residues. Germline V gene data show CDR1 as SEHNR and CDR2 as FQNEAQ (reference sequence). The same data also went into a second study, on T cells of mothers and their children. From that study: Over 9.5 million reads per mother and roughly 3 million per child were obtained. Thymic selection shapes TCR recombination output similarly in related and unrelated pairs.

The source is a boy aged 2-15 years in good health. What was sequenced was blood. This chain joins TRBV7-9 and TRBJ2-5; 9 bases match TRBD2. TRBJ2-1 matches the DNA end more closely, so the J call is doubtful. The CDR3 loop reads CASSLASGRLNYNEQFF. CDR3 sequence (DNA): TGTGCCAGCAGCTTAGCTAGCGGGAGACTTAACTACAATGAGCAGTTCTTC.